This T cell receptor (beta chain) was identified in a study of regulatory T cells in long-lasting Graves disease. This clonotype was observed many times. V lost 3 bases, J lost 2 bases, and 9 bases stayed unmatched. Germline CDR1 SEHNR, CDR2 FQNEAQ (reference sequence). The CDR3 has 16 residues. Libraries of TCR beta came from iRepertoire HTBI primers plus Arm-PCR of CDR3 regions. Under the authors' procedure: Across samples, 50 to 75 TRBV and about 15 TRBJ segments were found. TCRdb redid the calling of the multiplex PCR reads with MiXCR, one entry per CDR3 protein. TCRdb, rather than the study authors, made the V and J calls. Here the sample spans 600,000 to 650,000 distinct CDR3 sequences, under 20% being singletons. Time point denoted: newly diagnosed GD, antithyroid drugs for less than 3 months. The TCR library was made from RNA that had been extracted from PBMCs in TRIzol. A further study also used this sample, focusing on T cells in Graves' hyperthyroidism and ophthalmopathy.

V is TRBV7-9 and J is TRBJ2-7; 8 positions agree with TRBD1. The clonotype comes from a woman aged 25 to 39 with Graves disease. Here the sequenced sample was peripheral blood mononuclear cells (PBMCs), taken at new diagnosis, from a patient treated with antithyroid drugs. CDR3 DNA: TGTGCCAGCAGCTTGAGAGGACAGGGCGTTACCTACGAGCAGTACTTC. This sequence encodes CASSLRGQGVTYEQYF.